This T cell receptor (beta chain) derives from a study of response to subunit inactivated influenza vaccine (dated by TCRdb to 2016 to 2018). General notes on the study: Deep quantitative T cell receptor repertoire profiling was used in the study to track responses to a trivalent subunit inactivated influenza vaccine. Overall study outcomes, separate from this receptor: According to the authors, only a limited number of new T cells may be recruited by each seasonal influenza vaccination.

The table lists this clonotype with many counts. There is no known antigen for this receptor. Base qualities were left out, and no much larger clone turns up one base away. V loses 2 bases at its end and J loses 4 bases; junction bases beyond the gene matches: 12. Based on the germline V gene, the CDR1 and CDR2 sequences are SGHTA and FQGNSA. The CDR3 runs 17 residues from the cysteine to the phenylalanine. The kept DNA is CDR3 alone, 51 bases in frame from the first base. The receptor library was made with RT-PCR. Sequencing instrument: Illumina HiSeq 2500. TCRdb passed the public sequencing reads through fastp at Q25 and MiXCR, retaining productive beta sequences. For every CDR3 protein sequence, its rows merge into one entry that carries the most common genes and DNA. Recorded for this sample are more than 500,000 distinct CDR3 sequences; 11% of them occurred a single time. In total, the top ten clones hold about 10% of the sample.

These data also featured in a second study, about T cells expressing NK-cell markers. Per that second paper: TCR beta cDNA libraries were made by 5'RACE template switching that added a universal primer site and unique molecular identifiers. Three sorted T-cell subsets (CD3+CD56+NKG2C+, CD3+CD56+NKG2C- and CD3+CD56-NKG2C+) from 8 or 9 donors had their TCR beta-chain repertoires profiled. Seven of the eight sequenced donors were HCMV-seropositive and one was HCMV-seronegative. To restrict sorting to alphabetaTCR-expressing T cells, an anti-gammadeltaTCR antibody was added in several experiments. In roughly six donors, the dominant CD3+CD56+NKG2C+ clonotypes ranked among the top 10 CD8+ clonotypes, making up roughly 1.0-8% of CD8+ T cells. Those dominant clonotypes were again the most abundant among CD3+CD56-NKG2C+ cells in four donors, at about 25-65%. Whether the expanded NKG2C-expressing T cell clones were specific for HCMV antigens remained unclear. The eight sequenced donors were randomly selected healthy volunteers, three men and five women. HCMV-specific IgG was detected in serum with a commercial ELISA kit to determine HCMV serostatus. Peripheral blood mononuclear cells were isolated from blood by Ficoll density gradient centrifugation. Bulk peripheral blood T-cell repertoires were additionally sequenced from unsorted PBMC for several donors. Priming for cDNA synthesis came from the TCR beta constant segment, and two successive PCR amplification steps followed. Sequencing of the libraries produced 2 x 150 bp reads on Illumina HiSeq 2000/2500, MiSeq or NextSeq. MIGEC handled demultiplexing of the reads and grouping by UMI, while MiTCR was used to assemble and quantify clonotypes. To remove erroneous sequences, TCR cDNA sequences were retained only when supported by two or more reads. Downstream repertoire analysis used the tcR package, and clonotypes were matched across fractions by CDR3 nucleotide sequence plus V segment. VDJmatch was used to annotate antigen specificity against VDJdb, with one amino acid substitution in CDR3 permitted.

The TCR sequence derives from a middle-aged man who received an inactivated influenza vaccine. Donor details come from another sample of the same person, matched by shared clones. The sequencing used PBMCs from blood, collected on the day of vaccination. In this chain, TRBV7-2 is recombined with TRBJ2-3, with 7 bases in between that match TRBD2. The CDR3 in this case is CASSLRGRALNADTQYF. The DNA sequence is as follows: TGTGCCAGCAGCTTACGGGGGAGGGCCCTAAATGCAGATACGCAGTATTTT.